This TCR beta chain was documented in a study of blood T cell repertoires in COVID-19. The wider study: Material from acute and convalescent COVID-19 was sourced from the United States, Italy and Spain. In each case, the material was cDNA or gDNA derived from T cells, B-cell-depleted T cells, or PBMCs.

How the authors handled the data: Amplification of reference gene primers provided the estimated nucleated cell counts. Measured with immunoSEQ multiplex PCR; TCRdb has only the in-frame clones, and not every one. Clone size and the V and J calls come from that table; the DNA yielded D and trimming. The sample shows tens of thousands of clones, almost 90% of them seen only once. Germline V CDR1 and CDR2: LNHDA, SQIVND (reference sequence). V was trimmed by 3 bases and J by 3 bases, leaving 17 bases between them. This CDR3 region has 16 residues. In its sample, this clone was seen once. The rearrangement uses TRBV19 and TRBJ2-5; D might be TRBD2 (7 bases). The receptor was derived from a man aged 50 to 59 with acute or convalescent COVID-19. Sequenced input: peripheral blood. CDR3 region: CASSMGRGGGEETQYF. CDR3 in DNA: TGTGCCAGTAGTATGGGCCGGGGAGGGGGAGAAGAGACCCAGTACTTC. The full variable domain, its missing parts supplied by reference TRBV19 and TRBJ2-5, is DGGITQSPKYLFRKEGQNVTLSCEQNLNHDAMYWYRQDPGQGLRLIYYSQIVNDFQKGDIAEGYSVSREKKESFPLTVTSAQKNPTAFYLCASSMGRGGGEETQYFGPGTRLLVL.